This TCR beta chain is drawn from a study of response to subunit inactivated influenza vaccine. The CDR3 has 14 amino acids. Germline-derived CDR1 and CDR2 are LGHDT and YNNKEL (reference sequence). V lost 5 bases to trimming and J lost 6 bases, with 17 bases between them. This clonotype was observed at least ten times. TCRdb ran MiXCR on the RT-PCR reads and lists one entry per CDR3 protein. The sample lists around 570,000 distinct CDR3 sequences; around 10% were seen once. These records were also assigned to another study, of T cells expressing NK-cell markers. This second study notes: cDNA encoding TCR beta was synthesized via 5'RACE template switching incorporating UMIs. These same clonotypes (in several donors) also led the CD3+CD56-NKG2C+ fraction.

Sequenced material: PBMCs from blood, taken on the day of vaccination. The chain links TRBV3-1 to TRBJ2-7, with D hard to call. The sequence came from a man between 50 and 59 years old who received an inactivated influenza vaccine. CDR3 nucleotide sequence: TGTGCCAGCAGCTTCAATGGCATCAGTGGCGAGCAGTACTTC. Translated, it gives CASSFNGISGEQYF.